This TCR beta chain was sequenced in a study of blood T cell repertoires in COVID-19. In the study overall: The analysed material was cDNA or gDNA that came from T cells, B-cell-depleted T cells, or PBMCs.

The method was immunoSEQ multiplex PCR; TCRdb's version includes in-frame clones alone and lacks a portion of them. The top ten hold over 7.5% of the sample, which has over 50,000 clones, around 87% seen once. V shed 0 bases, J shed 7 bases, and the junction held 5 bases outside the gene matches. This CDR3 is 14 amino acids long. Germline V gene data show CDR1 as GTSNPN and CDR2 as SVGIG (reference sequence). The clonotype comes from a man in his fifties or sixties with active COVID-19. The rearrangement uses TRBV30 and TRBJ1-4, with 7 bases fitting TRBD1. Sequencing was performed on peripheral blood. Written as DNA, the CDR3 is TGTGCCTGGAGTGTAAAGGGGGCGGGTGAAAAACTGTTTTTT. Translation gives CAWSVKGAGEKLFF.